This T cell receptor (beta chain) was profiled in a study of cytotoxic CD8 clonotypes in ibrutinib-treated CLL. Study details: On average, each sample had approximately 250,000 productive templates and more than 75,000 productive rearrangements.

V was cut by 9 bases and J by 6 bases, with 20 bases left in between. Germline V gene lookup returns CDR1 SGHRS and CDR2 YFSETQ. The CDR3 spans 14 residues. Investigators sought sequencing depths of between 1 in 200,000 and 1 in 1 million T cells. The data were produced by immunoSEQ multiplex PCR, yet TCRdb's version contains in-frame clones alone and is incomplete. The data show nearly 85,000 clones, with around 79% seen just once and roughly 5% held by the top ten. The source was PBMCs, collected after 12 months of ibrutinib treatment. This sequence joins TRBV5-1 and TRBJ2-3; D not certain. The origin of this receptor is a human donor with chronic lymphocytic leukemia. CDR3 protein: CATRTQPSRDTQYF. The CDR3 DNA reads as TGCGCCACCCGGACCCAACCCTCCAGGGATACGCAGTATTTT.